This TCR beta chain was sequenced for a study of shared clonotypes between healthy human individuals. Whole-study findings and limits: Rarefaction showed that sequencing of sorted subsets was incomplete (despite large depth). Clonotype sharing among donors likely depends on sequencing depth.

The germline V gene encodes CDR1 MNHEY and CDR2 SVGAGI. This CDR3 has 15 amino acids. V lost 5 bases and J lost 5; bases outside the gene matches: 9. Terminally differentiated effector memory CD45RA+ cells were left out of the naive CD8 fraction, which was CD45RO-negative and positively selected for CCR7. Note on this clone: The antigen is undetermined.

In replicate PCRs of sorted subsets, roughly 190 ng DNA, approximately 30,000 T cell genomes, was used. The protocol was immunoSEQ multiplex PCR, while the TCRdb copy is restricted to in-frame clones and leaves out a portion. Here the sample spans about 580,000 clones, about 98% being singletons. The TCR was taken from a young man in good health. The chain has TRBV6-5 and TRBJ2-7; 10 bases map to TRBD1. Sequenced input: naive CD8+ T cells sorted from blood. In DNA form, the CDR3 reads TGTGCCAGCAGTGGAGGGGACAGGGGATCCCACGAGCAGTACTTC. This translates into CASSGGDRGSHEQYF.